This T cell receptor beta chain originates from a study of T-cell reconstitution after alpha-beta-depleted transplantation in children. Broader study findings: Alpha-beta T cells about two months after transplant reportedly derived from several hundred expanded graft clones. T-cell counts and diversity were attributed mostly to newly produced T cells one year after transplant.

Trimming shortened V by 5 bases and J by 4 bases, and 11 bases separated the two germline ends. CDR1 is DFQATT, CDR2 SNEGSKA, per germline (reference sequence). The CDR3 spans 12 residues. Ten or more counts support this clonotype. Its antigen is not known. Unique molecular identifiers were used in preparing the TCRbeta library. MiXCR was run by TCRdb on the PCR reads, yielding one entry per CDR3 protein. The sample includes fewer than 700,000 distinct CDR3 sequences, more than 20% of them seen just once. This receptor was taken from a boy under three years old who had a stem cell transplant for acute myeloid leukemia, so the T cells may come from the graft donor. The sequencing used PBMCs, mostly from graft donor cells, collected 360 days after TCRalphabeta/CD19-depleted stem cell transplant. The chain couples TRBV20-1 to TRBJ1-2; D perhaps matches TRBD1 (6 bases). The DNA for the CDR3 is TGCAGTGCTTACAGGGTGGGCTATGGCTACACCTTC. Its protein product is CSAYRVGYGYTF.